This entry concerns a single T cell receptor (beta chain). The material for each subset, its genomic DNA, was split evenly across several immunoSEQ plates. In the original analysis: Owing to the provision of junction-only sequences devoid of quality scores by immunoSEQ, filtering differed. Data came from immunoSEQ multiplex PCR; TCRdb stores just in-frame clones and leaves some out. Clone size and the V and J calls come from that table; the DNA yielded D and trimming. The sample lists about 2,200,000 clones, about 93% seen once, with about 1.8% in the top ten. This sample was included in a study of shared clonotypes between healthy human individuals. Turning to the study itself: Every donor yielded three CD4 naive, three CD4 memory, two CD8 naive and one CD8 memory plate.

CD8 cells regarded as naive lacked CD45RO, were positively chosen for CCR7, and omitted terminally differentiated effector memory CD45RA+ cells. Sequences were obtained from naive CD8+ T cells from PBMCs. This TCR was recovered from a man in his late teens or twenties in good health. Some clones in this sample may be carry-over from other donors' samples.

The CDR3 sequence: CSVGGGQNTEAFF. The CDR3 coding sequence is TGCAGCGTGGGGGGGGGACAGAACACTGAAGCTTTCTTT. The J gene is TRBJ1-1, the V gene TRBV29-1; maybe TRBD1 (6 bases). Germline V gene lookup returns CDR1 SQVTM and CDR2 ANQGSEA. This CDR3 spans 13 amino acids. V lost 6 bases to trimming and J lost 1 base, with 12 bases between them.